The 12 T cell receptor beta chains listed next were all sequenced from one sample in a study of blood T cell repertoires in COVID-19. Repertoires were generated with immunoSEQ multiplex PCR, while TCRdb's copy carries only in-frame clones and drops some. This sample carries a few hundred thousand clones, about 84% of them seen once, and the ten largest clones take less than 8%. The sequencing sample was made of PBMCs or T cells enriched from blood (not recorded which). Source of these receptors: a woman in her 40s with acute COVID-19.

The CDR3 coding sequence is TGTGCCAGTAGTATAGATGTACAGCTCTATGGCTACACCTTC. Translating gives CASSIDVQLYGYTF. J is TRBJ1-2 and V is TRBV19; D remains ambiguous. V was cut by 0 bases and J by 4 bases, with 9 bases left in between. Germline V CDR1 and CDR2: LNHDA, SQIVND (reference sequence). The CDR3 is 14 amino acids.

Here the CDR3 DNA reads TGTGCCAGCAGTTACCGTGGACAGGGGCGATACAATGAGCAGTTCTTC. This sequence encodes CASSYRGQGRYNEQFF. The chain employs TRBV7-2 and TRBJ2-1; the match to TRBD1 covers 9 bases. Germline assignment: CDR1 SGHTA and CDR2 FQGNSA. This CDR3 contains 16 residues. V was clipped by 6 bases and J by 4 bases; unmatched bases: 10.

The V gene is TRBV28, the J gene TRBJ2-1, with 11 bases identical to TRBD2. Germline CDR1 reads MDHEN; CDR2 reads SYDVKM. This CDR3 has 16 amino acids. V was clipped by 6 bases and J by 4 bases; unmatched bases: 8. CDR3 sequence reads: CASSFLAGGSYNEQFF. The CDR3 DNA reads TGTGCCAGCAGCTTCCTAGCGGGAGGATCATACAATGAGCAGTTCTTC. The whole variable domain, remainder taken from reference TRBV28 and TRBJ2-1, is DVKVTQSSRYLVKRTGEKVFLECVQDMDHENMFWYRQDPGLGLRLIYFSYDVKMKEKGDIPEGYSVSREKKERFSLILESASTNQTSMYLCASSFLAGGSYNEQFFGPGTRLTVL.

DNA of the CDR3: TGTGCCAGCAGCCCTCTAGGAGCGGGGCTGGAGACCCAGTACTTC. The encoded protein is CASSPLGAGLETQYF. The chain carries TRBV7-6 and TRBJ2-5; 7 nucleotides match TRBD2. Trimming at V came to 5 bases and at J to 5 bases, leaving 11 bases not matched to a gene. This CDR3 has 15 residues. CDR1 and CDR2 from the germline V gene are SGHVS and FNYEAQ.

The chain recombines TRBV19 with TRBJ1-4; 8 positions agree with TRBD1. CDR1 and CDR2 (germline): LNHDA, SQIVND (reference sequence). The trim removed 3 bases at V and 3 bases at J, leaving 6 bases unmatched. The CDR3 spans 16 residues. The CDR3, as DNA: TGTGCCAGTAGTATCAGCCCGGACAGGGCTAATGAAAAACTGTTTTTT. The encoded protein is CASSISPDRANEKLFF.

The chain links TRBV12-3 or TRBV12-4 to TRBJ1-5, with D uncertain. CDR3 length: 13 amino acids. The V and J ends lost 3 bases and 4 bases respectively, with 7 bases between them. Here the CDR3 DNA reads TGTGCCAGCAGTTTGAGCTGGAATCAGCCCCAGCATTTT. Amino acid sequence: CASSLSWNQPQHF.

V and J are TRBV6-5 and TRBJ2-3, with a weak D call TRBD2 (5 bases). Trimming removed 5 bases from V and 4 bases from J, with 13 bases in between. Germline V gene lookup returns CDR1 MNHEY and CDR2 SVGAGI. This CDR3 spans 14 amino acids. Written as DNA, the CDR3 is TGTGCCAGCAGTAAACTAGGCCCGGCAGATACGCAGTATTTT. This sequence encodes CASSKLGPADTQYF.

The chain has TRBV19 and TRBJ1-1; D unresolved. This CDR3 comprises 11 residues. Trimming took off 6 bases at V and 1 base at J, with 3 bases between the two ends. CDR1 LNHDA and CDR2 SQIVND come from the germline V gene (reference sequence). Written as DNA, the CDR3 is TGTGCCAGTAGACAGAACACTGAAGCTTTCTTT. This gives the protein CASRQNTEAFF.

The J gene is TRBJ2-3, the V gene TRBV5-5, with 7 bases that match TRBD1. V shed 2 bases and J 0 bases; nucleotides not matched to a gene: 6. The germline V gene encodes CDR1 SGHKS and CDR2 YYEKEE (reference sequence). CDR3 length: 16 amino acids. The CDR3 region has the DNA TGTGCCAGCAGCTTTCGGACAGGAGACAGCACAGATACGCAGTATTTT. Protein product: CASSFRTGDSTDTQYF.

This sequence joins TRBV12-5 and TRBJ2-5; D might be TRBD1 (5 bases). V gave up 0 bases and J gave up 5 bases, with 10 bases separating them. Germline V gene lookup returns CDR1 LGHNT and CDR2 FRNRAP. The CDR3 is made up of 14 amino acids. DNA for the CDR3: TGTGCTAGTGGTTTGGTACCTCCAGGGGAGACCCAGTACTTC. Its protein product is CASGLVPPGETQYF.

The chain couples TRBV10-3 to TRBJ2-2; D perhaps matches TRBD1 (5 bases). CDR1 is ENHRY and CDR2 is SYGVKD in the germline V gene. The CDR3 is 14 amino acids. Deletions cut 8 bases from V and 1 base from J, with 11 bases between. For the CDR3, the DNA is TGTGCCATCGGAACAGGATTGAACACCGGGGAGCTGTTTTTT. This gives the protein CAIGTGLNTGELFF.

The rearrangement uses TRBV28 and TRBJ1-2, with D unclear. This CDR3 has 14 residues. Trimming took 2 bases from V and 2 from J, leaving 9 bases between them. CDR1 MDHEN and CDR2 SYDVKM come from the germline V gene. CDR3 nucleotide sequence: TGTGCCAGCAGTTTACATGGCCAGAACTATGGCTACACCTTC. It is translated as CASSLHGQNYGYTF.